These 17 T cell receptor beta chains originate from one sample sequenced in a study of T cell changes during pregnancy in multiple sclerosis (dated by TCRdb to the late 2010s). The method was the immunoSEQ multiplex PCR assay. Not all clones reach the TCRdb copy of this immuneACCESS table, which keeps in-frame sequences only. Checked studies attribute under half of the gap to unresolved V genes and leave the rest unexplained. In this sample the table shows under 30,000 clones, roughly 87% of which occur a single time. The ten biggest clones cover 6% to 8% of the sample. The material sequenced was CD8+ T cells from peripheral blood mononuclear cells, taken in the second trimester of pregnancy. The receptors stem from a female donor with multiple sclerosis, enrolled in a pregnancy study.

As DNA, the CDR3 is TGTGCCAGCAGTTCGTCCGGGACAGACAACACCGGGGAGCTGTTTTTT. Residues: CASSSSGTDNTGELFF. This sequence joins TRBV6-6 and TRBJ2-2; 7 bases agree with TRBD1. The trim removed 4 bases at V and 2 bases at J, leaving 7 bases unmatched. The CDR3 contains 16 residues. Germline V gives CDR1 MNHNY, CDR2 SVGAGI (reference sequence).

CDR3 DNA sequence: TGTGCCAGCAGTTTGGAGGTTGGGGACAGGGGGCGTTTGGAATACACGGGCACCTTC. Amino acid sequence: CASSLEVGDRGRLEYTGTF. The rearrangement uses TRBV28 and TRBJ1-2; 12 bases are a match to TRBD1. Germline values: CDR1 MDHEN, CDR2 SYDVKM. The CDR3 runs 19 residues. V was clipped by 3 bases and J by 13 bases; unmatched bases: 24.

The V call is TRBV6-6, the J call TRBJ1-1; 8 positions agree with TRBD1. Per germline, CDR1 MNHNY and CDR2 SVGAGI (reference sequence). The trim removed 2 bases at V and 0 bases at J, leaving 5 bases unmatched. The CDR3 is made up of 16 amino acids. The CDR3 DNA follows: TGTGCCAGCAGTTACAGGACAGGGCCTATGAACACTGAAGCTTTCTTT. This translates into CASSYRTGPMNTEAFF.

This clone is medium-sized in the sample. V usage is TRBV4-3 and J usage is TRBJ1-3, with D unclear. This CDR3 has 16 amino acids. The germline V and J ends were trimmed by 1 base and 0 bases, with 10 bases remaining between them. Germline CDR1 reads LGHNA; CDR2 reads YSLEER. Here the CDR3 DNA reads TGCGCCAGCAGCCAAGGAGGGCCGGCCTCTGGAAACACCATATATTTT. It translates to CASSQGGPASGNTIYF.

The CDR3 DNA is TGTGCCAGCTCCACGACAGGGGATATGTGGGGGGCTGAAGCTTTCTTT. Protein sequence: CASSTTGDMWGAEAFF. The chain links TRBV4-2 to TRBJ1-1; TRBD1 agrees at 8 bases. The CDR3 covers 16 residues. Germline CDR1 and CDR2: LGHNA and YNFKEQ. Losses at the gene ends were 8 bases for V and 6 bases for J; bases not matched to a gene: 17.

This chain joins TRBV27 and TRBJ2-7; 7 nucleotides match TRBD1. V lost 4 bases to trimming and J lost 9 bases; unmatched junction nucleotides: 3. CDR1 MNHEY and CDR2 SMNVEV come from the germline V gene (reference sequence). The CDR3 sequence is 11 residues long. CDR3 residues: CASSWSGGQYF. In DNA, the CDR3 is TGTGCCAGCAGTTGGTCAGGGGGGCAGTACTTC.

The chain joins TRBV5-1 to TRBJ1-2, with D perhaps TRBD1 (5 bases). Germline loops: CDR1 SGHRS, CDR2 YFSETQ. The CDR3 is 13 residues long. The germline V and J ends were trimmed by 1 base and 2 bases, with 6 bases remaining between them. The CDR3 coding sequence is TGCGCCAGCAGCTTGAAGGGGAACTATGGCTACACCTTC. This sequence encodes CASSLKGNYGYTF. The full variable domain, with the rest looked up from reference TRBV5-1 and TRBJ1-2, is KAGVTQTPRYLIKTRGQQVTLSCSPISGHRSVSWYQQTPGQGLQFLFEYFSETQRNKGNFPGRFSGRQFSNSRSEMNVSTLELGDSALYLCASSLKGNYGYTFGSGTRLTVV.

The chain carries TRBV19 and TRBJ1-6; no definite D call. From germline, CDR1 is LNHDA and CDR2 SQIVND (reference sequence). With 2 bases removed from V and 7 bases from J, the gap between germline ends came to 18 bases. This CDR3 spans 17 amino acids. CDR3 sequence reads: CASSIMTEGIENSPLHF. DNA for the CDR3: TGTGCCAGTAGTATAATGACGGAGGGCATAGAGAATTCACCCCTCCACTTT. The variable domain in full, completed from reference TRBV19 and TRBJ1-6, reads DGGITQSPKYLFRKEGQNVTLSCEQNLNHDAMYWYRQDPGQGLRLIYYSQIVNDFQKGDIAEGYSVSREKKESFPLTVTSAQKNPTAFYLCASSIMTEGIENSPLHFGNGTRLTVT.

CDR3 sequence reads: CASSLAEGFYEQYF. CDR3 bases: TGTGCCAGCAGCTTAGCGGAGGGTTTCTACGAGCAGTACTTC. The J gene is TRBJ2-7, the V gene TRBV7-9, with D possibly matching TRBD2 (6 bases). CDR3 length: 14 amino acids. V lost 0 bases and J 3 bases, leaving 9 bases between the germline ends. In germline, CDR1 is SEHNR, CDR2 FQNEAQ (reference sequence).

The chain employs TRBV7-9 and TRBJ2-1; 9 positions match TRBD2. The junction had 4 bases not matched to a gene; V was cut back by 5 bases and J by 2 bases. CDR3 length equals 15 residues. The germline gives CDR1 SEHNR, CDR2 FQNEAQ (reference sequence). CDR3 DNA sequence: TGTGCCAGCAGCCCTCCTAGCGGGGCCTACAATGAGCAGTTCTTC. Translated: CASSPPSGAYNEQFF.

The chain has TRBV21-1 and TRBJ2-5; TRBD1 is taken as the D call from the table, unchecked against the DNA. TRBV21-1 has pseudogene status. The CDR3 extends over 17 amino acids. CDR3 region: CASSTDRGIEGQETQYF. In nucleotides, the CDR3 is TGTGCCAGCAGCACAGACAGGGGAATAGAGGGGCAAGAGACCCAGTACTTC.

The chain carries TRBV6-1 and TRBJ1-1; maybe TRBD1 (6 bases). The V and J ends lost 6 bases and 4 bases respectively, with 9 bases between them. The germline V gene has CDR1 MNHNS and CDR2 SASEGT. The CDR3 is 12 residues long. The CDR3 protein is CASRDRRTEAFF. In DNA form, the CDR3 reads TGTGCCAGCAGGGACAGACGCACTGAAGCTTTCTTT.

The chain is built from TRBV4-3 and TRBJ2-7; TRBD1 might be the D (6 bases). Trimming cost V 4 bases and J 1 base, with 11 bases left between them. The CDR3 runs to 14 residues. The germline gives CDR1 LGHNA, CDR2 YSLEER. CDR3: CASSPSRGSYEQYF. CDR3 nucleotides: TGCGCCAGCAGCCCTAGTAGGGGGTCCTACGAGCAGTACTTC.

This chain joins TRBV30 and TRBJ1-1; D possibly corresponds to TRBD1 (6 bases). V lost 1 base, J lost 1 base, and 7 bases lay in between. Germline V CDR1 and CDR2: GTSNPN, SVGIG (reference sequence). The CDR3 has 13 residues. The CDR3, as DNA: TGTGCCTGGAGTGACAGGGAGAACACTGAAGCTTTCTTT. Translated: CAWSDRENTEAFF.

This clone has just one count. V and J are TRBV6-1 and TRBJ2-3, with TRBD2 matching 12 bases. The CDR3 extends over 15 amino acids. CDR1 and CDR2 from the germline V gene are MNHNS and SASEGT. The trim removed 5 bases at V and 4 bases at J, leaving 4 bases unmatched. The CDR3 sequence is CASSKTSGGADTQYF. CDR3 sequence (DNA): TGTGCCAGCAGTAAGACTAGCGGGGGCGCAGATACGCAGTATTTT.

CDR3 DNA: TGCGCCAGCAGCTTGTGGGGCGGGGACACTGAAGCTTTCTTT. Translation gives CASSLWGGDTEAFF. The J gene is TRBJ1-1, the V gene TRBV5-1; the D gene is possibly TRBD1 (5 bases). The CDR3 loop spans 14 amino acids. Deletions cut 1 base from V and 3 bases from J, with 10 bases between. Germline-derived CDR1 and CDR2 are SGHRS and YFSETQ. Full variable domain (remainder filled in from reference TRBV5-1 and TRBJ1-1): KAGVTQTPRYLIKTRGQQVTLSCSPISGHRSVSWYQQTPGQGLQFLFEYFSETQRNKGNFPGRFSGRQFSNSRSEMNVSTLELGDSALYLCASSLWGGDTEAFFGQGTRLTVV.

This chain's CDR3 is CASSLSGQGYSDFGNTIYF. In DNA form, the CDR3 reads TGTGCCAGCAGCCTTTCGGGACAGGGATACTCGGATTTTGGAAACACCATATATTTT. The genes are TRBV5-6 and TRBJ1-3, with TRBD1 matching over 9 bases. Germline CDR1 reads SGHDT; CDR2 reads YYEEEE. The V and J ends lost 4 bases and 3 bases, in that order; junction bases with no gene match: 17. The length of the CDR3 is 19 residues.